This T cell receptor (beta chain) was observed in a study of T cell responses to AZD1222 COVID-19 vaccine. The germline gives CDR1 MGHRA, CDR2 YSYEKL. The length of the CDR3 is 16 residues. J gave up 6 bases and V 2 bases, and 5 bases lay outside the gene matches. Sequencing was performed with immunoSEQ multiplex PCR; in TCRdb, only in-frame clones are kept and a portion is missing. This table holds approximately 80,000 clones, 80% found once. This clone was counted only a few times. The rearrangement joins TRBV4-1 to TRBJ2-2; 11 bases match TRBD1. This sequence originates from an adult in good health. This material consisted of peripheral blood, taken on day 0 of AZD1222 vaccination. Here the CDR3 DNA reads TGCGCCAGCAGCCAACAGCCGGGACAGGGGGCCGGGGAGCTGTTTTTT. The encoded protein is CASSQQPGQGAGELFF.